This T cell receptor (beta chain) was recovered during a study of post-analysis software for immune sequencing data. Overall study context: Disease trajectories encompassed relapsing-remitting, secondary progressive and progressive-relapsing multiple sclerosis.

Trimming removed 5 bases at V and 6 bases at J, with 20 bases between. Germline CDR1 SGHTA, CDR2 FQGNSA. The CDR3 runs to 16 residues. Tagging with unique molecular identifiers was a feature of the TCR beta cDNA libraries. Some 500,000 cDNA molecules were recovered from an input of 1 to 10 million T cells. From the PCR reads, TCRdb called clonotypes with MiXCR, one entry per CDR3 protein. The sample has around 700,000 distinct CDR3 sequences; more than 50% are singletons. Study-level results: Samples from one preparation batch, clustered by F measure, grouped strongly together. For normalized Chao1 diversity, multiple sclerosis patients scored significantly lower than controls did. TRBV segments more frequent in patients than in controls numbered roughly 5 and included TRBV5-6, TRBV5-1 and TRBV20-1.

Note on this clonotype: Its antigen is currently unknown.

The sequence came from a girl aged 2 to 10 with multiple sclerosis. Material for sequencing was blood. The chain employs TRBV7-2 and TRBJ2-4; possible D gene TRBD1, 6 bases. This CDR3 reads CASSRGTGTSGNIQYF. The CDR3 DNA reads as TGTGCCAGCAGCCGCGGAACCGGGACATCCGGAAACATTCAGTACTTC.